A single sample gave rise to the 30 T cell receptor beta chains below, sequenced in a study of response to subunit inactivated influenza vaccine (dated by TCRdb to the late 2010s). The library relied on RT-PCR. Instrument used: Illumina HiSeq 2500. The raw public data were reprocessed by TCRdb itself: fastp quality trimming at Q25, MiXCR clonotype calling, in-frame beta chains only. When rows share a CDR3 protein, they turn into one entry using the most common DNA and genes. The sample table shows 560,000 or so distinct CDR3 sequences, and 6% to 9% are seen once. Of the sample, 13% falls within the top ten clones. The specimen was PBMCs from blood, collected less than 25 months after vaccination. The receptors stem from a man between 45 and 75 years old who received an inactivated influenza vaccine. Donor details come from another sample of the same person, matched by shared clones.

The chain combines TRBV5-1 with TRBJ2-2, with D perhaps matching TRBD2 (6 bases). Germline V lookup: CDR1 SGHRS, CDR2 YFSETQ. The ends were cut back, 3 bases at V and 2 bases at J, with 11 bases in the middle. The CDR3 length is 15 residues. The CDR3 loop is CASSSAGTNTGELFF. In DNA, the CDR3 is TGCGCCAGCAGCTCCGCCGGGACTAACACCGGGGAGCTGTTTTTT.

J is TRBJ2-6 and V is TRBV27; unclear D gene. The CDR3 is made up of 16 amino acids. Deletions cut 1 base from V and 0 bases from J, with 7 bases between. Per germline, CDR1 MNHEY and CDR2 SMNVEV (reference sequence). The CDR3 here is CASSLLGRSGANVLTF. The CDR3 DNA sequence: TGTGCCAGCAGTTTATTAGGACGCTCTGGGGCCAACGTCCTGACTTTC.

V gene TRBV12-3 or TRBV12-4 combines with J gene TRBJ2-1; D remains unclear. Trimming removed 1 base from V and 3 bases from J, with 7 bases in between. CDR3 size: 14 residues. The chain's CDR3 is CASSLVPDYNEQFF. The DNA for the CDR3 is TGTGCCAGCAGTTTAGTACCCGACTACAATGAGCAGTTCTTC.

This clonotype has a handful of counts. V gene TRBV20-1 combines with J gene TRBJ2-1, with a weak D call TRBD1 (6 bases). The length of the CDR3 is 12 residues. Trimming cost V 4 bases and J 5 bases, with 9 bases left between them. CDR1 DFQATT and CDR2 SNEGSKA come from the germline V gene (reference sequence). The CDR3 DNA reads as TGCAGTGCTATTAACAGGGACAATGAGCAGTTCTTC. Translation gives CSAINRDNEQFF.

The sample holds many counts of this clonotype. The chain couples TRBV7-3 to TRBJ2-2, with D perhaps matching TRBD2 (6 bases). Trimming shortened V by 5 bases and J by 6 bases, and 16 bases separated the two germline ends. Germline loops: CDR1 SGHTA, CDR2 FQGTGA. The CDR3 contains 15 residues. The CDR3 nucleotides are TGTGCCAGCAGCCGGGACTCCTTAGGGCCCGGGGAGCTGTTTTTT. It specifies CASSRDSLGPGELFF.

This sequence joins TRBV2 and TRBJ2-2; D is undetermined. Trimming removed 7 bases at V and 4 bases at J, with 16 bases between. Germline assignment: CDR1 SNHLY and CDR2 FYNNEI. The CDR3 is made up of 15 amino acids. The CDR3 DNA reads TGTGCCAGCATAAGCAGGCGACCCACCACCGGGGAGCTGTTTTTT. It is translated as CASISRRPTTGELFF. Complete variable domain (other parts from reference TRBV2 and TRBJ2-2): EPEVTQTPSHQVTQMGQEVILRCVPISNHLYFYWYRQILGQKVEFLVSFYNNEISEKSEIFDDQFSVERPDGSNFTLKIRSTKLEDSAMYFCASISRRPTTGELFFGEGSRLTVL.

This clonotype was seen only a few times. This chain connects TRBV28 to TRBJ2-6; no clear D gene. Germline V gene data show CDR1 as MDHEN and CDR2 as SYDVKM. V was shortened by 5 bases and J by 0 bases, with 8 bases between the two germline ends. This CDR3 is built from 15 residues. Here the CDR3 reads CASSLEFSGANVLTF. The CDR3 DNA sequence: TGTGCCAGCAGTCTCGAGTTCTCTGGGGCCAACGTCCTGACTTTC. The full variable domain, its missing parts supplied by reference TRBV28 and TRBJ2-6, is DVKVTQSSRYLVKRTGEKVFLECVQDMDHENMFWYRQDPGLGLRLIYFSYDVKMKEKGDIPEGYSVSREKKERFSLILESASTNQTSMYLCASSLEFSGANVLTFGAGSRLTVL.

This sequence joins TRBV4-1 and TRBJ2-1, with TRBD2 matching over 8 bases. The CDR3 runs 15 residues. V was clipped by 4 bases and J by 5 bases; unmatched bases: 7. Germline V lookup: CDR1 MGHRA, CDR2 YSYEKL. This CDR3 reads CASSLLLRGDNEQFF. The DNA for the CDR3 is TGCGCCAGCAGCCTCCTCTTGCGGGGGGACAATGAGCAGTTCTTC.

This clonotype has ten or more counts. J is TRBJ2-7 and V is TRBV20-1, with 7 bases fitting TRBD2. With 6 bases clipped from V and 6 bases from J, the junction kept 11 bases outside the gene matches. Per the germline V gene, CDR1 is DFQATT and CDR2 is SNEGSKA (reference sequence). This CDR3 has 13 residues. CDR3 sequence: CSARRDYPPEQYF. The CDR3 nucleotides are TGCAGTGCGAGGAGGGACTACCCCCCCGAGCAGTACTTC.

This chain connects TRBV28 to TRBJ2-5, with 11 bases lining up with TRBD1. CDR3 length: 15 residues. Losses at the gene ends were 7 bases for V and 5 bases for J; bases not matched to a gene: 9. In germline, CDR1 is MDHEN, CDR2 SYDVKM. The CDR3 DNA is TGTGCCAGCAACCCAAGACGGGACAGGGGGGAGACCCAGTACTTC. It translates to CASNPRRDRGETQYF.

The rearrangement links TRBV7-9 to TRBJ1-2; the D gene is possibly TRBD1 (5 bases). This CDR3 is built from 13 residues. Germline assignment: CDR1 SEHNR and CDR2 FQNEAQ (reference sequence). V lost 6 bases, J lost 4 bases, and 12 bases lay in between. CDR3 amino acids: CASSRTGPYGYTF. The CDR3, as DNA: TGTGCCAGCAGTCGCACAGGACCCTATGGCTACACCTTC.

This clonotype has at least ten counts. The chain uses TRBV14 and TRBJ1-2, with 8 bases fitting TRBD1. Germline V gene data show CDR1 as SGHDN and CDR2 as FVKESK. The CDR3 is made up of 14 amino acids. Trimming cost V 0 bases and J 8 bases; bases outside gene matches: 5. For the CDR3, the DNA is TGTGCCAGCAGCCAAGACAGGGGGCTTGGAGGCTACACCTTC. It yields the protein CASSQDRGLGGYTF.

The V call is TRBV10-3, the J call TRBJ2-2; D is possibly TRBD1 or TRBD2 (8 bases each). CDR1 and CDR2 from the germline V gene are ENHRY and SYGVKD. The CDR3 loop spans 17 amino acids. Trimming took off 8 bases at V and 9 bases at J, with 28 bases between the two ends. This CDR3 is CAIAGQVESGGPRELFF. CDR3 coding DNA: TGTGCCATCGCGGGACAGGTTGAGAGCGGGGGCCCCCGGGAGCTGTTTTTT.

This clonotype was detected ten times or more. The chain couples TRBV5-1 to TRBJ2-7, with D unresolved. The V gene's germline CDR1 is SGHRS and CDR2 YFSETQ. The CDR3 sequence is 13 residues long. The V and J ends lost 1 base and 4 bases respectively, with 9 bases between them. CDR3 sequence reads: CASSLQQAYEQYF. The CDR3 bases are TGCGCCAGCAGCTTGCAGCAGGCATACGAGCAGTACTTC. The complete variable domain, with remaining parts taken from reference TRBV5-1 and TRBJ2-7, reads KAGVTQTPRYLIKTRGQQVTLSCSPISGHRSVSWYQQTPGQGLQFLFEYFSETQRNKGNFPGRFSGRQFSNSRSEMNVSTLELGDSALYLCASSLQQAYEQYFGPGTRLTVT.

Ten or more counts support this clonotype. J is TRBJ2-1 and V is TRBV7-2; D call uncertain. Germline assignment: CDR1 SGHTA and CDR2 FQGNSA. The CDR3 is 13 residues long. Trimming removed 5 bases from V and 6 bases from J, with 11 bases in between. Here the CDR3 DNA reads TGTGCCAGCAGCGCCGGCAATTCCAATGAGCAGTTCTTC. This codes for CASSAGNSNEQFF.

The chain is built from TRBV28 and TRBJ2-1; the D gene is possibly TRBD2 (6 bases). The CDR3 has 13 residues. Germline V gene sequence: CDR1 MDHEN, CDR2 SYDVKM. Trimming took 4 bases from V and 15 from J, leaving 19 bases between them. The CDR3 loop reads CASSSGTSELRFF. The DNA for the CDR3 is TGTGCCAGCAGTTCCGGGACTTCCGAATTGCGGTTCTTC.

The chain recombines TRBV5-1 with TRBJ2-7; the match to TRBD1 covers 7 bases. The CDR3 has 14 amino acids. The junction had 7 bases not matched to a gene; V was cut back by 4 bases and J by 3 bases. Germline V gene data show CDR1 as SGHRS and CDR2 as YFSETQ. CDR3 sequence (DNA): TGCGCCAGCAGCCAACCGGGACAGATCTACGAGCAGTACTTC. It codes for CASSQPGQIYEQYF.

This clonotype was detected ten times or more. DNA of the CDR3: TGTGCCATCAGCGAGACAGGGAAGGGCAATCAGCCCCAGCATTTT. It is translated as CAISETGKGNQPQHF. The chain couples TRBV10-3 to TRBJ1-5; TRBD1 matches 7 bases. V shed 6 bases, J shed 2 bases, and the junction held 7 bases outside the gene matches. Germline V gene sequence: CDR1 ENHRY, CDR2 SYGVKD. The CDR3 contains 15 residues.

This clonotype showed up many times. This sequence joins TRBV2 and TRBJ2-5; 8 positions match TRBD2. The V segment lost 6 bases and the J segment 5 bases; nucleotides outside the gene matches: 8. Per the germline V gene, CDR1 is SNHLY and CDR2 is FYNNEI. The CDR3 is made up of 14 amino acids. Here the CDR3 DNA reads TGTGCCAGCAGGGTAGCGGGATCGATGGAGACCCAGTACTTC. Its protein is CASRVAGSMETQYF. The complete variable domain, with remaining parts taken from reference TRBV2 and TRBJ2-5, reads EPEVTQTPSHQVTQMGQEVILRCVPISNHLYFYWYRQILGQKVEFLVSFYNNEISEKSEIFDDQFSVERPDGSNFTLKIRSTKLEDSAMYFCASRVAGSMETQYFGPGTRLLVL.

This clonotype was detected ten times or more. The chain couples TRBV12-3 or TRBV12-4 to TRBJ1-3; D call uncertain. The V end was cut by 0 bases, the J end by 2 bases, with 5 bases between. The CDR3 has 14 residues. The CDR3 reads CASSLATPGNTIYF. The CDR3 DNA reads as TGTGCCAGCAGTTTAGCAACACCTGGAAACACCATATATTTT.

At least ten counts were recorded for this clonotype. At one end the junction does not follow the germline gene, possibly because of a read error. The chain links TRBV7-7 to TRBJ2-1, with 10 bases that match TRBD2. Looked up from germline, CDR1 is SSHAT and CDR2 is FNYEAQ (reference sequence). CDR3 size: 16 residues. CDR3 nucleotide sequence: TGTGCTAGCAGCCCATCCGGGACTAGCGCTTACAATGAGCAGTTCTTC. Translated: CASSPSGTSAYNEQFF. Full variable domain (rest looked up from reference TRBV7-7 and TRBJ2-1): GAGVSQSPRYKVTKRGQDVTLRCDPISSHATLYWYQQALGQGPEFLTYFNYEAQPDKSGLPSDRFSAERPEGSISTLTIQRTEQRDSAMYRCASSPSGTSAYNEQFFGPGTRLTVL.

This clonotype was picked up a small number of times. The chain carries TRBV5-1 and TRBJ1-5, with D possibly being TRBD1 (5 bases). Germline V gene data show CDR1 as SGHRS and CDR2 as YFSETQ. V gave up 0 bases and J gave up 4 bases, with 11 bases separating them. The CDR3 is 15 amino acids. CDR3 amino acids: CASSLEGEVNQPQHF. In DNA form, the CDR3 reads TGCGCCAGCAGCTTGGAAGGGGAAGTGAATCAGCCCCAGCATTTT.

This clonotype was seen ten or more times. The chain carries TRBV2 and TRBJ2-1; no clear D gene. CDR3 size: 12 residues. Between the trimmed V and J ends, which lost 1 base and 4 bases, there was a span of 2 bases. CDR1 is SNHLY, CDR2 FYNNEI, per germline. CDR3 sequence: CASSEGYNEQFF. The CDR3 DNA is TGTGCCAGCAGTGAAGGGTACAATGAGCAGTTCTTC.

The sample holds a few counts of this clonotype. The rearrangement uses TRBV5-1 and TRBJ1-1; no clear D. V dropped 6 bases and J dropped 10 bases, with 13 bases sitting between them. The CDR3 loop spans 11 amino acids. Per the germline V gene, CDR1 is SGHRS and CDR2 is YFSETQ. CDR3 DNA sequence: TGCGCCAGCACTTCGACCGGGCGAGCTTTCTTT. Protein sequence: CASTSTGRAFF.

The chain recombines TRBV28 with TRBJ2-7; D call uncertain. The length of the CDR3 is 14 residues. Germline V gene lookup returns CDR1 MDHEN and CDR2 SYDVKM. The V and J ends lost 8 bases and 4 bases respectively, with 18 bases between them. The CDR3 is CASVIGDHSYEQYF. CDR3 nucleotides: TGTGCCAGCGTCATCGGAGATCACTCTTACGAGCAGTACTTC.

The rearrangement links TRBV24-1 to TRBJ2-7; no clear D. Germline V lookup: CDR1 KGHDR, CDR2 SFDVKD. CDR3 length equals 11 residues. Between the trimmed V and J ends, which lost 6 bases and 5 bases, there was a span of 7 bases. CDR3 sequence reads: CATSSLDEQYF. The CDR3 DNA sequence: TGTGCCACCAGTTCACTTGACGAGCAGTACTTC.

The rearrangement joins TRBV11-1 to TRBJ2-3, with D perhaps assigned TRBD1 or TRBD2 (6 bases each). CDR1 is SGHAT and CDR2 is FQDESV in the germline V gene (reference sequence). This CDR3 comprises 20 residues. V shed 1 base and J shed 2 bases, with 25 bases lying between them. The CDR3 protein is CASSLGGAGFGPSYTDTQYF. Here the CDR3 DNA reads TGTGCCAGCAGCTTAGGGGGGGCTGGCTTCGGGCCGTCTTACACAGATACGCAGTATTTT.

The sample holds a few counts of this clonotype. The chain uses TRBV6-5 and TRBJ1-1; D is perhaps TRBD1 (5 bases). Germline loops: CDR1 MNHEY, CDR2 SVGAGI. This CDR3 is 13 amino acids long. The germline V and J ends were trimmed by 2 bases and 3 bases, with 7 bases remaining between them. The chain's CDR3 is CASSYQGHTEAFF. The DNA for the CDR3 is TGTGCCAGCAGTTACCAGGGACACACTGAAGCTTTCTTT.

This clonotype was recorded at least ten times. The chain is built from TRBV12-3 or TRBV12-4 and TRBJ2-1; no firm D call. CDR3 length equals 13 residues. Trimming took 6 bases from V and 7 from J, leaving 13 bases between them. CDR3 DNA: TGTGCCAGCAGGTCCCTACTCCTGAATGAGCAGTTCTTC. This encodes CASRSLLLNEQFF.

This clonotype was seen at least ten times. V usage is TRBV6-2 or TRBV6-3 and J usage is TRBJ1-5; no reliable D call. V was pared by 4 bases and J by 2 bases, with 12 bases between. The germline V gene encodes CDR1 MNHEY and CDR2 SVGEGT. This CDR3 has 15 residues. In nucleotides, the CDR3 is TGTGCCAGCAGTTTTGGGGTAACAGGCAATCAGCCCCAGCATTTT. Protein: CASSFGVTGNQPQHF.